This is a list of T cell receptor beta chains from one sample in a study of human T cells and chemical hapten exposure. TCRdb redid the calling of the RACE reads with MiXCR, one entry per CDR3 protein. The sample holds roughly 100,000 distinct CDR3 sequences; 12% are singletons and the top ten take around 1.7%. This material consisted of whole blood, taken in connection with sensitization to the hapten diphenylcyclopropenone (DPC). All receptors come from a woman aged 45-65 years with alopecia areata. Some clones in this sample may be carry-over from other donors' samples. Each CDR3 is given with its conserved first and last residue. A D gene is named only where the DNA matches it firmly. Some rows mark clone size as missing; the rest say once, few, many or name a class of expanded clone.

J | D | V | size | length | DNA | CDR3
TRBJ2-5 | . | TRBV6-5 | . | 14 | TGTGCCAGCAGTTACGGGCGGGCCGGTGAGACCCAGTACTTC | CASSYGRAGETQYF
TRBJ1-2 | . | TRBV28 | few | 14 | TGTGCCAGCAGTTTACTGGAGGAAATCTATGGCTACACCTTC | CASSLLEEIYGYTF
TRBJ1-3 | TRBD1 | TRBV5-5 | . | 16 | TGTGCCAGCAGGGCGACAGGGGATCTATCCGGAAACACCATATATTTT | CASRATGDLSGNTIYF
TRBJ2-5 | TRBD2 | TRBV12-3/TRBV12-4 | many | 14 | TGTGCCAGCAGTTTAGGACTAGCGCGAGAGACCCAGTACTTC | CASSLGLARETQYF
TRBJ1-1 | . | TRBV12-3/TRBV12-4 | . | 15 | TGTGCCAGCAGTTTCGGGCCCCGTGCGAACACTGAAGCTTTCTTT | CASSFGPRANTEAFF
TRBJ2-7 | TRBD2 | TRBV18 | . | 18 | TGTGCCAGCTCACCCCTGCTTGGTGGGCGCGGGGGGACTGAGGAGCAGTACTTC | CASSPLLGGRGGTEEQYF
TRBJ2-2 | TRBD1 | TRBV28 | few | 16 | TGTGCCAGCAGTTTATTGGGACAGGGGACGACCGGGGAGCTGTTTTTT | CASSLLGQGTTGELFF
TRBJ1-5 | TRBD1 | TRBV12-3/TRBV12-4 | . | 15 | TGTGCCAGCAGTTTGATGCAGGGGGGCAATCAGCCCCAGCATTTT | CASSLMQGGNQPQHF
TRBJ1-3 | . | TRBV27 | few | 16 | TGTGCCAGCAGTCCGATTGACAGCCGCTCTGGAAACACCATATATTTT | CASSPIDSRSGNTIYF
TRBJ2-5 | TRBD2 | TRBV11-2 | many | 18 | TGTGCCAGCAGCCATTTCGTATTAGCTAGCGGGAGAGGAGAGACCCAGTACTTC | CASSHFVLASGRGETQYF
TRBJ1-6 | . | TRBV4-2 | . | 16 | TGTGCCAGCAGCCAAGAGGGAAGGGGAAGGGATTCACCCCTCCACTTT | CASSQEGRGRDSPLHF
TRBJ2-7 | TRBD2 | TRBV20-1 | . | 14 | TGCAGTGCTCAGGGTGGCGGGGGGCGCTACGAGCAGTACTTC | CSAQGGGGRYEQYF
TRBJ2-2 | . | TRBV2 | few | 12 | TGTGCCCAAACCTTCCACACCGGGGAGCTGTTTTTT | CAQTFHTGELFF
TRBJ2-3 | . | TRBV19 | few | 13 | TGTGCCAGTAGTCCCCGGGAGACAGATACGCAGTATTTT | CASSPRETDTQYF
TRBJ1-1 | . | TRBV29-1 | few | 15 | TGCAGCGTTGAAGACCCGACGGGCATGAACACTGAAGCTTTCTTT | CSVEDPTGMNTEAFF
TRBJ2-3 | . | TRBV5-1 | . | 14 | TGCGCCAGCAGCTTGGAACCCGTCACAGATACGCAGTATTTT | CASSLEPVTDTQYF
TRBJ2-7 | TRBD1 | TRBV6-2/TRBV6-3 | . | 15 | TGTGCCAGCAGTTACTCGCGGACAGGGATCTACGAGCAGTACTTC | CASSYSRTGIYEQYF
TRBJ2-2 | . | TRBV5-1 | few | 15 | TGCGCCAGCAGCTTTCATCAGGGAAACACCGGGGAGCTGTTTTTT | CASSFHQGNTGELFF
TRBJ1-5 | . | TRBV20-1 | few | 15 | TGCAGTGCCCTCCAGGCACAGGGAAGCAATCAGCCCCAGCATTTT | CSALQAQGSNQPQHF
TRBJ2-2 | TRBD2 | TRBV12-3/TRBV12-4 | . | 16 | TGTGCCAGCAGTTTACGGGCTAGCGGGAACTCCGGGGAGCTGTTTTTT | CASSLRASGNSGELFF
TRBJ2-7 | TRBD1 | TRBV5-1 | . | 15 | TGCGCCAGCAGCTCGGGACAGACAGTATCTTACGAGCAGTACTTC | CASSSGQTVSYEQYF
TRBJ2-2 | . | TRBV28 | . | 16 | TGTGCCAGCGGACTTCTTGTGGGGGTGAACACCGGGGAGCTGTTTTTT | CASGLLVGVNTGELFF
TRBJ2-4 | . | TRBV20-1 | few | 13 | TGCAGTGTAGTGGGTAACGGCAAAAACATTCAGTACTTC | CSVVGNGKNIQYF
TRBJ2-1 | TRBD2 | TRBV4-2 | few | 18 | TGTGCCAGCAGCCGACTACCGGGACTACGAAGCTCCTACAATGAGCAGTTCTTC | CASSRLPGLRSSYNEQFF
TRBJ1-5 | . | TRBV20-1 | many | 14 | TGCAGTGCTAGAGACCGGTCGAGCAATCAGCCCCAGCATTTT | CSARDRSSNQPQHF
TRBJ2-7 | TRBD2 | TRBV7-6 | many | 15 | TGTGCCAGCAGCTTAGGGACTAGCGGGAGTCCCGAGCAGTACTTC | CASSLGTSGSPEQYF
TRBJ2-4 | . | TRBV28 | once | 14 | TGTGCCAGCAGTATACACTCGGCGGTAAACATTCAGTACTTC | CASSIHSAVNIQYF
TRBJ1-5 | TRBD1 | TRBV18 | many | 13 | TGTGCCAGCTCACCCGGGACAGGGGGCACCCAGCATTTT | CASSPGTGGTQHF
TRBJ1-1 | . | TRBV18 | few | 16 | TGTGCCAGCTCACAGTCGGCAGGGAGTTCGAACACTGAAGCTTTCTTT | CASSQSAGSSNTEAFF
TRBJ2-2 | . | TRBV6-4 | many | 18 | TGTGCCAGCAGTCGGGCTATAGGGGGAAGCCCGAACACCGGGGAGCTGTTTTTT | CASSRAIGGSPNTGELFF
TRBJ2-7 | . | TRBV28 | . | 12 | TGTGCCACCACAGCTACCTACGACGAGCAGTACTTC | CATTATYDEQYF
TRBJ2-1 | . | TRBV10-3 | few | 15 | TGTGCCACCTACCCCGCGGACGGATTCTACAATGAGCAGTTCTTC | CATYPADGFYNEQFF
TRBJ1-4 | . | TRBV3-1 | . | 13 | TGTGCCAGCAGCCGCGGCGGAGGAGAAAAACTGTTTTTT | CASSRGGGEKLFF
TRBJ2-1 | TRBD2 | TRBV11-2 | many | 15 | TGTGCCAGCAGCTTAACTAGCGGGGGATACAATGAGCAGTTCTTC | CASSLTSGGYNEQFF
TRBJ1-2 | TRBD1 | TRBV5-1 | few | 13 | TGCGCCAGCAGCATCCAGGGGGATGATGGCTACACCTTC | CASSIQGDDGYTF
TRBJ1-5 | . | TRBV23-1 | many | 10 | TGCGCCAGCAGTCAATCTGTTTCGACTTTT | CASSQSVSTF
TRBJ1-5 | . | TRBV19 | . | 15 | TGTGCCAGTAGTCTACGGCAGGGGAGCAATCAGCCCCAGCATTTT | CASSLRQGSNQPQHF
TRBJ1-1 | . | TRBV12-3/TRBV12-4 | many | 15 | TGTGCCAGCAGTGAGACTGTGGCCCGGAACACTGAAGCTTTCTTT | CASSETVARNTEAFF
TRBJ1-6 | TRBD1 | TRBV4-1 | . | 17 | TGCGCCAGCAGCCAAGATGGGGGACAGGGGAGATATTCACCCCTCCACTTT | CASSQDGGQGRYSPLHF
TRBJ2-7 | . | TRBV14 | few | 12 | TGTGCCAGCAGCCCCCAGGGAAACGAGCAGTACTTC | CASSPQGNEQYF